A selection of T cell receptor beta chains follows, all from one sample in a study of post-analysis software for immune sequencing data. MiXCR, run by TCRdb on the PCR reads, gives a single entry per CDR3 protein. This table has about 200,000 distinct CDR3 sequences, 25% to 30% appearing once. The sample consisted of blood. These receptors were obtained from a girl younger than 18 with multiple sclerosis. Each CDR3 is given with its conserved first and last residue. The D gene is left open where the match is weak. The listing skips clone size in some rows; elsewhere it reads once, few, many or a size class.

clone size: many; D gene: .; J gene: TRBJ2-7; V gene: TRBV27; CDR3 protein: CASSFRGRPYEQYF; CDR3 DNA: TGTGCCAGCAGTTTCCGGGGGAGGCCCTACGAGCAGTACTTC
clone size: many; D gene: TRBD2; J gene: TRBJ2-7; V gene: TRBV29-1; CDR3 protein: CSVEGIAGVSEQYF; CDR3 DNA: TGCAGCGTTGAAGGAATAGCGGGAGTCTCGGAGCAGTACTTC
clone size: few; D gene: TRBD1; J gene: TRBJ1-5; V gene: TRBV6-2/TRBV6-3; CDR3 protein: CASIKGTGSNQPQHF; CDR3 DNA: TGTGCCAGCATTAAGGGGACAGGTAGCAATCAGCCCCAGCATTTT
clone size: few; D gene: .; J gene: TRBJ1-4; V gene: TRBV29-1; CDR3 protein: CSVGVSPNEKLFF; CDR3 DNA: TGCAGCGTTGGGGTCAGCCCCAATGAAAAACTGTTTTTT
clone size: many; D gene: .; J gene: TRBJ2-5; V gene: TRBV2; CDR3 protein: CASSDQETQYF; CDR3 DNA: TGTGCCAGCAGTGACCAAGAGACCCAGTACTTC
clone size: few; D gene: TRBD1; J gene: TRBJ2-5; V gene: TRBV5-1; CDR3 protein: CASSPDRVRSQYF; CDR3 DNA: TGCGCCAGCAGCCCGGACAGGGTGAGAAGCCAGTACTTC
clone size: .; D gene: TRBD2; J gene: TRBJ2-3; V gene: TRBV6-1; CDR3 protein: CASSEWAGGQNTDTQYF; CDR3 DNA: TGTGCCAGCAGTGAATGGGCGGGGGGGCAGAACACAGATACGCAGTATTTT
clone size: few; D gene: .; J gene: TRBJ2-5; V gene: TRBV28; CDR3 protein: CASSPIAVPEREQYF; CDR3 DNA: TGTGCCAGCAGTCCGATAGCGGTTCCCGAGAGGGAGCAGTACTTC
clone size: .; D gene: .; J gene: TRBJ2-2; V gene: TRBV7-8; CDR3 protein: CASSPWDQATGELFF; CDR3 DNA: TGTGCCAGCAGCCCGTGGGACCAGGCCACCGGGGAGCTGTTTTTT
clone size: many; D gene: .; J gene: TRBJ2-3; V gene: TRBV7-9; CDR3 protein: CASSFYADTDTQYF; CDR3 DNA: TGTGCCAGCAGCTTTTACGCTGACACAGATACGCAGTATTTT
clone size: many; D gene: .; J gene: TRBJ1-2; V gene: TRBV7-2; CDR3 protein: CASSLAGPTNYGYTF; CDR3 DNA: TGTGCCAGCAGCTTAGCAGGACCTACTAACTATGGCTACACCTTC
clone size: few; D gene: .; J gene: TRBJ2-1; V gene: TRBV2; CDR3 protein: CASSMTGSTVDEQFF; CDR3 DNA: TGTGCCAGCAGTATGACGGGGTCGACAGTCGATGAGCAGTTCTTC
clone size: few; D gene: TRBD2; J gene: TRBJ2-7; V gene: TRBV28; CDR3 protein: CASRGGLGRPYEQYF; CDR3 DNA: TGTGCCAGCAGGGGAGGGTTGGGGAGGCCCTACGAGCAGTACTTC
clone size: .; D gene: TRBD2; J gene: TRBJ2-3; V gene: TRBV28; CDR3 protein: CASEQGGLAGAGDTQYF; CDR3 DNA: TGTGCCAGCGAACAGGGGGGACTAGCGGGAGCCGGAGATACGCAGTATTTT
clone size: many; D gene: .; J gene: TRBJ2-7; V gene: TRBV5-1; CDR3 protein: CASRYSQGGDEQYF; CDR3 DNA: TGCGCCAGCCGCTATTCCCAGGGAGGAGACGAGCAGTACTTC
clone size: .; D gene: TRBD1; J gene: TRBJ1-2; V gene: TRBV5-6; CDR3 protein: CASSSGTVGGYTF; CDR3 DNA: TGTGCCAGCAGTTCCGGGACAGTTGGGGGCTACACCTTC
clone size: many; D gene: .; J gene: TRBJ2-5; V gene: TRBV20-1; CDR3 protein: CSARDVRERETQYF; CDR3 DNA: TGCAGTGCTAGAGATGTACGGGAGAGAGAGACCCAGTACTTC
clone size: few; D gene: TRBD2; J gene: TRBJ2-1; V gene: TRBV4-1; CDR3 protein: CASSQDGAGGLRNEQFF; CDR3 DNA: TGCGCCAGCAGCCAAGATGGGGCGGGAGGGCTTAGGAATGAGCAGTTCTTC
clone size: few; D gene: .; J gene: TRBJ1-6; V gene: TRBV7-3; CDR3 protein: CASSPDYYSPLHF; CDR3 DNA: TGTGCCAGCAGCCCCGATTATTATTCACCCCTCCACTTT
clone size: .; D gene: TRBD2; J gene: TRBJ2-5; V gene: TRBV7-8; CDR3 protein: CASSLGHPGGFSSYERYF; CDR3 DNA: TGTGCCAGCAGCTTAGGCCACCCGGGGGGTTTCAGCTCCTACGAGCGGTACTTC
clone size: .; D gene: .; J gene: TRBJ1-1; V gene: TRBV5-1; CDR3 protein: CASSLQGTAEAFF; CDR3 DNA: TGCGCCAGCAGCTTGCAGGGTACGGCTGAAGCTTTCTTT
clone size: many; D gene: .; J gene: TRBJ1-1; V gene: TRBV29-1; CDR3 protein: CSVDFTGQNTEAFF; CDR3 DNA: TGCAGCGTTGACTTTACGGGACAGAACACTGAAGCTTTCTTT
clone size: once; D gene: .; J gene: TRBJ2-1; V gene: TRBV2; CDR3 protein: CASMVATLLIAHNEQFF; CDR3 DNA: TGTGCCAGCATGGTAGCGACCCTCCTTATTGCCCACAATGAGCAGTTCTTC
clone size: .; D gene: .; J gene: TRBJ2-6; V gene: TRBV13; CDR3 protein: CASSSRTSGANVLTF; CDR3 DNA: TGTGCCAGCAGCTCCCGGACTTCTGGGGCCAACGTCCTGACTTTC
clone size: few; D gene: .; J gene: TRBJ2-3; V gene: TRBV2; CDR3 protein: CASSPSPIIPPDTQYF; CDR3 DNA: TGTGCCAGCAGTCCTAGTCCCATTATCCCGCCAGATACGCAGTATTTT
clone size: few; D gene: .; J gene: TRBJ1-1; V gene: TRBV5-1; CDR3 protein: CASRAGTEAFF; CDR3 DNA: TGCGCCAGCAGGGCAGGGACTGAAGCTTTCTTT
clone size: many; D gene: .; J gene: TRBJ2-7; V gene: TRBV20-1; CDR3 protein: CSARTAGYGQYF; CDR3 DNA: TGCAGTGCAAGGACAGCCGGGTACGGGCAGTACTTC
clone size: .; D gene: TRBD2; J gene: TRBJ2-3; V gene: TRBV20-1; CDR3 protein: CSARTSGRASGTDTQYF; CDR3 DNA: TGCAGTGCTCGCACTAGCGGGAGGGCCTCGGGTACAGATACGCAGTATTTT
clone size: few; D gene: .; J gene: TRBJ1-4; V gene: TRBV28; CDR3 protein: CASLRGSANEKLFF; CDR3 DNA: TGTGCCAGCCTGAGGGGCAGCGCTAATGAAAAACTGTTTTTT
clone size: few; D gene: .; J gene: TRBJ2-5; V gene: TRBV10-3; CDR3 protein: CAVRGDMSGETQYF; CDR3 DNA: TGTGCCGTCAGGGGAGACATGAGTGGAGAGACCCAGTACTTC
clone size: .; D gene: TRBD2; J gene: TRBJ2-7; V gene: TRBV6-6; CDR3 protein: CASSIPRTSGQEAQYF; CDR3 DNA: TGTGCCAGCAGCATCCCCCGGACTAGCGGACAAGAGGCCCAGTACTTC
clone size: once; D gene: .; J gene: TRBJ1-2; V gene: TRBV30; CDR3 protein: CARRPDSAATKLTF; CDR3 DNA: TGTGCCCGCCGCCCGGACAGTGCAGCCACAAAGCTCACCTTC
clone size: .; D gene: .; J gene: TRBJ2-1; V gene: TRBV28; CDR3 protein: CASGIIPGGHNEQFF; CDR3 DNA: TGTGCCAGCGGAATAATCCCCGGAGGTCACAATGAGCAGTTCTTC
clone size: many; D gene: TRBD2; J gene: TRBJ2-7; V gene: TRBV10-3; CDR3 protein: CATLSGRAVYEQYF; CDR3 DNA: TGTGCCACTCTTAGCGGGAGGGCCGTTTACGAGCAGTACTTC
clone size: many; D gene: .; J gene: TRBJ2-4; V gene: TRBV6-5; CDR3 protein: CAVQSASKAKNIQYF; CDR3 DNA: TGTGCCGTACAGTCGGCTAGCAAAGCCAAAAACATTCAGTACTTC
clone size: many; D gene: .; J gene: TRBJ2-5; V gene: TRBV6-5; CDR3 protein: CASSYSGDQETQYF; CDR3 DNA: TGTGCCAGCAGTTATTCGGGGGACCAAGAGACCCAGTACTTC
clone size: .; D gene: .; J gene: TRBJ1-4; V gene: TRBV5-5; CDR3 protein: CASSFRGYEKLFF; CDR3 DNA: TGTGCCAGCAGCTTTCGGGGATATGAAAAACTGTTTTTT
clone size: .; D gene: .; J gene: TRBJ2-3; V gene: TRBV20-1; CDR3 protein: CSARDRWGGTDTQYF; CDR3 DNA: TGCAGTGCTAGAGATAGGTGGGGGGGCACAGATACGCAGTATTTT
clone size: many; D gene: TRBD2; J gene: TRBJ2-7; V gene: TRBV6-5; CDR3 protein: CASSLRGSRSEQYF; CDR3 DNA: TGTGCCAGCAGCCTGCGGGGGAGTCGTAGCGAGCAGTACTTC
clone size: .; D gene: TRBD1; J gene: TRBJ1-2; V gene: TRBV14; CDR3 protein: CASSQGTGHFGYTF; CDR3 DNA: TGTGCCAGCAGCCAAGGGACAGGGCATTTTGGCTACACCTTC
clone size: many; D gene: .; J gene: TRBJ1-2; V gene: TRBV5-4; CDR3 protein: CASSLGQESGYTF; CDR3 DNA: TGTGCCAGCAGCTTGGGGCAGGAAAGCGGCTACACCTTC
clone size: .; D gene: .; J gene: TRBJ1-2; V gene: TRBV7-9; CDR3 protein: CASNPAGALYGYTF; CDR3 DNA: TGTGCCAGCAACCCAGCAGGGGCTCTCTATGGCTACACCTTC
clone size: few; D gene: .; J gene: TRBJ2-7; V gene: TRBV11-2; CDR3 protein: CASSDDWVPQYF; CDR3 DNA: TGTGCCAGCAGCGATGACTGGGTTCCGCAGTACTTC
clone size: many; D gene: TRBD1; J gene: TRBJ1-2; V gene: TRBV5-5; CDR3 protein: CASSRGEGAYGYTF; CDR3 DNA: TGTGCCAGCAGCCGGGGGGAGGGGGCCTATGGCTACACCTTC
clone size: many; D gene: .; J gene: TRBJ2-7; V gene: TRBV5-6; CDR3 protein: CASSLEPLSYEQYF; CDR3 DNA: TGTGCCAGCAGCTTGGAACCCCTATCCTACGAGCAGTACTTC
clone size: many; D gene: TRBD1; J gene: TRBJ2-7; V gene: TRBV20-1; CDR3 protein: CSARDTGVLSYEQYF; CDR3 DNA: TGCAGTGCTAGAGATACAGGGGTCCTATCCTACGAGCAGTACTTC
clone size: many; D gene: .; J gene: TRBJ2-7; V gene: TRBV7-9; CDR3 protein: CASSLNSYYEQYF; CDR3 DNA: TGTGCCAGCAGCTTAAACAGCTACTACGAGCAGTACTTC
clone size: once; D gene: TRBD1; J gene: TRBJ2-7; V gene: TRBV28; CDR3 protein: CASSNLGTGSYEQYF; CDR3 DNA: TGTGCCAGCAGCAATCTCGGGACAGGGTCCTACGAGCAGTACTTC
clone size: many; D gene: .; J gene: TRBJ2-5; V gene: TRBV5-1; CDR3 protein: CASSDWVGQETQYF; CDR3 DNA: TGCGCCAGCAGCGATTGGGTGGGGCAAGAGACCCAGTACTTC
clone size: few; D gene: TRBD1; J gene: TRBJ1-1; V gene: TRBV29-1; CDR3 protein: CSVEQGAGTVAFF; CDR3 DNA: TGCAGCGTCGAACAGGGGGCAGGAACTGTAGCTTTCTTT
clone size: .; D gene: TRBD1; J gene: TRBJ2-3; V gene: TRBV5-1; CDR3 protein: CASRVAVGGLTDTQYF; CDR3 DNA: TGCGCCAGCAGAGTGGCCGTAGGGGGCCTGACAGATACGCAGTATTTT
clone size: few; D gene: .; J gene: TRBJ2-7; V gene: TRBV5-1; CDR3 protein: CASSRTLDEQYF; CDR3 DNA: TGCGCCAGCAGCCGCACCCTCGACGAGCAGTACTTC
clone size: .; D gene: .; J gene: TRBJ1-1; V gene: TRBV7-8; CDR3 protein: CASSLLRTANTKAFF; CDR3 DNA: TGTGCCAGCAGCTTGTTACGGACAGCGAACACTAAAGCTTTCTTT
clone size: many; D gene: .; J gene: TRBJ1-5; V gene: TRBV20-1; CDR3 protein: CSALQEGTLSWNQPQHF; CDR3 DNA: TGCAGTGCCCTTCAAGAGGGGACCCTATCTTGGAATCAGCCCCAGCATTTT
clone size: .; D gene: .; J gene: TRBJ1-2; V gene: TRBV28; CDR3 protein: CASSEIWAPGGAGFNYGYTF; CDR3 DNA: TGTGCCAGCAGTGAAATTTGGGCCCCGGGGGGGGCCGGCTTTAACTATGGCTACACCTTC
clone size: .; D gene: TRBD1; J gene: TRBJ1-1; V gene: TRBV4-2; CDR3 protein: CASSQATGVGAEAFF; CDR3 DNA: TGTGCCAGCAGCCAGGCAACAGGGGTGGGCGCTGAAGCTTTCTTT
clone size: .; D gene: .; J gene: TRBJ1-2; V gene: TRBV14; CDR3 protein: CASSQYRNYGYTF; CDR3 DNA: TGTGCCAGCAGCCAGTACCGAAACTATGGCTACACCTTC